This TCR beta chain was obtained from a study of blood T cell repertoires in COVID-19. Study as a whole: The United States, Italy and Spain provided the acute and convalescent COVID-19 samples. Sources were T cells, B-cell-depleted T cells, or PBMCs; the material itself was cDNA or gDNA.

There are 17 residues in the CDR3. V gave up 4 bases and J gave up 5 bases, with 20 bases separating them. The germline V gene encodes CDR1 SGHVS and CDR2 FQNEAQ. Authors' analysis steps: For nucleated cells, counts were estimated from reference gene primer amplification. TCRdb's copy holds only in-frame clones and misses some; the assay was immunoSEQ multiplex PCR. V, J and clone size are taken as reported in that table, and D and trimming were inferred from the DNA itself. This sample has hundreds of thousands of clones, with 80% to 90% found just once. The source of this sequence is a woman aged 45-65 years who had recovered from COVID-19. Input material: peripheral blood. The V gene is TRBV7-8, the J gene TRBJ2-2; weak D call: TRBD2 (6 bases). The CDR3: CASSSHGPGRRTGELFF. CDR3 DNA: TGTGCCAGCAGCTCCCATGGCCCCGGGAGAAGGACCGGGGAGCTGTTTTTT.